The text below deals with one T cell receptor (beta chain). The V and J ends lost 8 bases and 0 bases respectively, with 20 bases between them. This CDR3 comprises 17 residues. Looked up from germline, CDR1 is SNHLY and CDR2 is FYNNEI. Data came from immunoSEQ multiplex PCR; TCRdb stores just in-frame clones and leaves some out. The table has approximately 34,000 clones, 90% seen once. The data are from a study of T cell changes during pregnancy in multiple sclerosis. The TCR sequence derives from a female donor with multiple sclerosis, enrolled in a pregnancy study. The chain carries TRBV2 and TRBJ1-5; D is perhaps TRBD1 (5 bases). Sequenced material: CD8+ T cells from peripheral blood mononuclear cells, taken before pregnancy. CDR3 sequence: CASVRDGRIHSNQPQHF. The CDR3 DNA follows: TGTGCCAGCGTTAGGGACGGGAGGATACATAGCAATCAGCCCCAGCATTTT.